This T cell receptor (beta chain) was profiled in a study of CD4 and CD8 cells across lung adenocarcinoma regions. TCRdb independently ran MiXCR on the PCR reads; one entry per CDR3 protein. The profile shows about 11,000 distinct CDR3 sequences, 59% of them singletons. Samples came from patients with localized non-small cell lung adenocarcinoma. This clonotype was picked up many times. This clonotype was obtained from a male donor with lung adenocarcinoma. The CD4 and CD8 labels of this study may be unreliable. The sequencing sample was made of CD8+ T cells from the margin of a lung tumor.

This chain's CDR3 is CASSLSRGTDTQYF. The CDR3 nucleotides are TGTGCCAGCAGTTTATCGCGGGGCACAGATACGCAGTATTTT. The J gene is TRBJ2-3, the V gene TRBV27; the D gene is possibly TRBD2 (5 bases). This CDR3 comprises 14 residues. Trimming removed 0 bases from V and 1 base from J, with 5 bases in between. Germline V gene lookup returns CDR1 MNHEY and CDR2 SMNVEV (reference sequence).